Each of the 14 T cell receptor beta chains below was sequenced from the same sample in a study of T cell responses to AZD1222 COVID-19 vaccine. Clones were read by immunoSEQ multiplex PCR, and TCRdb kept only the in-frame ones, dropping some. This sample has 120,000 to 150,000 clones, with approximately 88% found just once. Specimen: peripheral blood, collected on day 0 of MenACWY control vaccination. The receptors were sampled from an adult in good health.

The chain is built from TRBV11-2 and TRBJ1-3, with unresolved D. The V end was cut by 3 bases, the J end by 0 bases, with 9 bases between. Germline loops: CDR1 SGHAT, CDR2 FQNNGV. The CDR3 contains 15 residues. The CDR3 DNA reads TGTGCCAGCAGCTTCCCGGGTAGCTCTGGAAACACCATATATTTT. Amino acids: CASSFPGSSGNTIYF.

The CDR3 DNA reads TGTGCCAGCAGTTTTCTAGGCGGGGGGACTAACACTGAAGCTTTCTTT. Its translation: CASSFLGGGTNTEAFF. This chain joins TRBV28 and TRBJ1-1; tentative D call: TRBD1 (5 bases). From germline, CDR1 is MDHEN and CDR2 SYDVKM. V was trimmed by 3 bases and J by 2 bases, leaving 16 bases between them. The length of the CDR3 is 16 residues.

This sequence joins TRBV25-1 and TRBJ2-3; D might be TRBD1 (5 bases). CDR1 and CDR2 from the germline V gene are MGHDK and SYGVNS. Trimming pared 8 bases from V and 2 bases from J, leaving 17 bases between. The CDR3 runs to 15 residues. In nucleotides, the CDR3 is TGTGCCAGCGCAAAGTGGCAGGGCGACACAGATACGCAGTATTTT. This gives the protein CASAKWQGDTDTQYF. The variable domain in full, with the rest retrieved from reference TRBV25-1 and TRBJ2-3, is EADIYQTPRYLVIGTGKKITLECSQTMGHDKMYWYQQDPGMELHLIHYSYGVNSTEKGDLSSESTVSRIRTEHFPLTLESARPSHTSQYLCASAKWQGDTDTQYFGPGTRLTVL.

This chain joins TRBV5-1 and TRBJ2-5; TRBD2 might be the D (7 bases). This CDR3 contains 15 residues. Germline V gene lookup returns CDR1 SGHRS and CDR2 YFSETQ. Between the trimmed V and J ends, which lost 7 bases and 1 base, there was a span of 17 bases. The CDR3 loop reads CASGTLGGAQETQYF. DNA for the CDR3: TGCGCCAGCGGTACCTTAGGGGGGGCCCAAGAGACCCAGTACTTC.

This CDR3 is CASSQDMVGGQKALEQYF. The CDR3 coding sequence is TGCGCCAGCAGCCAAGATATGGTGGGGGGACAAAAGGCTCTCGAGCAGTACTTC. The chain couples TRBV4-3 to TRBJ2-7; D is perhaps TRBD1 or TRBD2 (6 bases each). The V end lost 0 bases, the J end lost 6 bases, and 24 bases lay between the germline ends. CDR3 length: 18 amino acids. The V gene's germline CDR1 is LGHNA and CDR2 YSLEER.

This clone has only one observation. This rearrangement joins TRBV4-1 to TRBJ2-1; 8 nucleotides align to TRBD1. Germline lookup yields CDR1 MGHRA and CDR2 YSYEKL. The CDR3 loop spans 14 amino acids. V lost 9 bases and J lost 3; bases outside the gene matches: 7. CDR3 amino acids: CASKRTGNYNEQFF. For the CDR3, the DNA is TGCGCCAGTAAGCGGACAGGGAACTACAATGAGCAGTTCTTC.

This clone was detected only once. The chain carries TRBV7-9 and TRBJ2-5; D is undetermined. V was pared by 1 base and J by 5 bases, with 5 bases between. Germline CDR1 and CDR2: SEHNR and FQNEAQ (reference sequence). The CDR3 sequence is 12 residues long. For the CDR3, the DNA is TGTGCCAGCAGCTTAGTTGCGGAGACCCAGTACTTC. As protein: CASSLVAETQYF. Complete variable domain (other parts from reference TRBV7-9 and TRBJ2-5): DTGVSQNPRHKITKRGQNVTFRCDPISEHNRLYWYRQTLGQGPEFLTYFQNEAQLEKSRLLSDRFSAERPKGSFSTLEIQRTEQGDSAMYLCASSLVAETQYFGPGTRLLVL.

The V gene is TRBV21-1, the J gene TRBJ1-1; the D call TRBD1 from the table was never checked on the DNA. TRBV21-1 is labeled a pseudogene. CDR3 length: 14 residues. The chain's CDR3 is CASDSQGAHTEAFF. The CDR3 DNA sequence: TGTGCCAGCGATTCACAGGGGGCGCACACTGAAGCTTTCTTT.

CDR3 residues: CASSPGANQPQHF. In nucleotides, the CDR3 is TGTGCCAGCTCACCCGGAGCGAATCAGCCCCAGCATTTT. The J gene is TRBJ1-5, the V gene TRBV18; no clear D. Germline lookup yields CDR1 KGHSH and CDR2 LQKENI. The CDR3 consists of 13 residues. Trimming left V 3 bases short and J 4 bases short, with 7 bases between.

The chain recombines TRBV2 with TRBJ1-5; 9 bases fit TRBD1. Trimming cost V 3 bases and J 7 bases; bases outside gene matches: 4. CDR3 length equals 14 residues. Germline lookup yields CDR1 SNHLY and CDR2 FYNNEI. CDR3 sequence: CASSDDRGDQPQHF. CDR3 nucleotide sequence: TGTGCCAGCAGTGACGACAGGGGGGACCAGCCCCAGCATTTT.

The chain uses TRBV5-1 and TRBJ2-7; 7 bases align to TRBD1. This CDR3 contains 15 residues. Per the germline V gene, CDR1 is SGHRS and CDR2 is YFSETQ. The J segment lost 0 bases and the V segment lost 4 bases, leaving 7 bases of the junction unmatched. CDR3 DNA sequence: TGCGCCAGCAGCCAGGGGACAGCAAGCTCCTACGAGCAGTACTTC. Protein: CASSQGTASSYEQYF.

This rearrangement joins TRBV10-3 to TRBJ1-1, with 12 nucleotides matching TRBD1. Germline values: CDR1 ENHRY, CDR2 SYGVKD. V shed 7 bases and J 1 base; nucleotides not matched to a gene: 10. The CDR3 covers 17 residues. CDR3 loop: CAITPGQGAGENTEAFF. The CDR3 nucleotides are TGTGCCATCACCCCGGGACAGGGGGCTGGCGAGAACACTGAAGCTTTCTTT.

The J gene is TRBJ1-4, the V gene TRBV9; D unresolved. Trimming took 0 bases from V and 5 from J, leaving 8 bases between them. Germline CDR1 and CDR2: SGDLS and YYNGEE. CDR3 size: 14 residues. CDR3 DNA sequence: TGTGCCAGCAGCGTAGGGGCCAGGAATGAAAAACTGTTTTTT. This encodes CASSVGARNEKLFF.

The V call is TRBV12-3 or TRBV12-4, the J call TRBJ1-5; D remains unclear. V was pared by 1 base and J by 5 bases, with 6 bases between. CDR3 length equals 13 residues. CDR3 in DNA: TGTGCCAGCAGTTTAGGCCCCTATCAGCCCCAGCATTTT. It yields the protein CASSLGPYQPQHF.